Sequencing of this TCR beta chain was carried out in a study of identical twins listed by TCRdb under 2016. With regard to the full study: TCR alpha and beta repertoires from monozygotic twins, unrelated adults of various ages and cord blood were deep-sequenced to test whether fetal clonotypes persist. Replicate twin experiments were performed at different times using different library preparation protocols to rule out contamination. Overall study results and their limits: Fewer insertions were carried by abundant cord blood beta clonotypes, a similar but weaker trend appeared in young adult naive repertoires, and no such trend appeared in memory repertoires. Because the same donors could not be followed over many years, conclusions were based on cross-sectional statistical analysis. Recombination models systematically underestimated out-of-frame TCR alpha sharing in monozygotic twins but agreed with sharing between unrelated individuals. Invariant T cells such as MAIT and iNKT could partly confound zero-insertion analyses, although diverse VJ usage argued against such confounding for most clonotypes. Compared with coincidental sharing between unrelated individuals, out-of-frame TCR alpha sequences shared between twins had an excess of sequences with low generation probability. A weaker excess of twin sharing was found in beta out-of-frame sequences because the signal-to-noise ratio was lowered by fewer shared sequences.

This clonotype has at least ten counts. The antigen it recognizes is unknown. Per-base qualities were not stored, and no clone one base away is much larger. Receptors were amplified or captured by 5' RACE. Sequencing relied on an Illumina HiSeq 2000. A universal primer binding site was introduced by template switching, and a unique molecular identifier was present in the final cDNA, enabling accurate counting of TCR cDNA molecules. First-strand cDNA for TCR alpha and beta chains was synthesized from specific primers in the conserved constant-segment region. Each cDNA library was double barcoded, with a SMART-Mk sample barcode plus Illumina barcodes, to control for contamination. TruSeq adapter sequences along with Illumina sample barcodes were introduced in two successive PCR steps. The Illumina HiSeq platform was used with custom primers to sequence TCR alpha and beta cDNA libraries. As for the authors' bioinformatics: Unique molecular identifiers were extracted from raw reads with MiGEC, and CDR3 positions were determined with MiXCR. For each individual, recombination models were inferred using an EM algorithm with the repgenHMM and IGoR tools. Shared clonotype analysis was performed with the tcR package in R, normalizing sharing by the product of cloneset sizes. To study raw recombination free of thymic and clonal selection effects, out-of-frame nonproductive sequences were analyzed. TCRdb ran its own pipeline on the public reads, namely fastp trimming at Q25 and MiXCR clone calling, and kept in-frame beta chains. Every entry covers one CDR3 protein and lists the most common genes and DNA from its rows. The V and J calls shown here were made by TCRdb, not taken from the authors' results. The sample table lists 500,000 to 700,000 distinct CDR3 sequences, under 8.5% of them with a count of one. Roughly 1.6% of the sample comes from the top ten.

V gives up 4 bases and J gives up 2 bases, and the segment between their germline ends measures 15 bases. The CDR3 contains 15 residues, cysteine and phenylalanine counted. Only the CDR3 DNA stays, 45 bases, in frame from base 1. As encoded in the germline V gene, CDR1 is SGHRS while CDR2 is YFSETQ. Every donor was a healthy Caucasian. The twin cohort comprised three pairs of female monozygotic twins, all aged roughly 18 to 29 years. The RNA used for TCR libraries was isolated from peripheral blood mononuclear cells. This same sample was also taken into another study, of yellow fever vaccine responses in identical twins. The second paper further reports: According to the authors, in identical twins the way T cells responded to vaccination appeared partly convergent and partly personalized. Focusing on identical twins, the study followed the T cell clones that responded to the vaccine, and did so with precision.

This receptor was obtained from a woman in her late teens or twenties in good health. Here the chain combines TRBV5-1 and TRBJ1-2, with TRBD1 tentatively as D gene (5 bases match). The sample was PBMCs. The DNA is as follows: TGCGCCAGCAGCCACACCGGGACGGTAAACTATGGCTACACCTTC. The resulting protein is CASSHTGTVNYGYTF.